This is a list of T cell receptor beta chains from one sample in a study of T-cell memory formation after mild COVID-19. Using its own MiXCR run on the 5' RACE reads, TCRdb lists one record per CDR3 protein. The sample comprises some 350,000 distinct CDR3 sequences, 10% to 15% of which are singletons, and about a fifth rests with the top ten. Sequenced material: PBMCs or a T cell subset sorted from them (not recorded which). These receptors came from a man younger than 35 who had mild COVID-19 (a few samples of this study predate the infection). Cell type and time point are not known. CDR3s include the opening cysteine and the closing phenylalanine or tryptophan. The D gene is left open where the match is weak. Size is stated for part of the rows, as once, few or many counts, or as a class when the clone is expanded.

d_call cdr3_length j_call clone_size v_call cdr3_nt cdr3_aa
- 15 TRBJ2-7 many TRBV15 TGTGCCACCAGCAGAGGGGCACACGGGGCCTACGAGCAGTACTTC CATSRGAHGAYEQYF
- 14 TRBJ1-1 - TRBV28 TGTGCCAGCAGTTTTGAGAGGGCCCTATCGGAAGCTTTCTTT CASSFERALSEAFF
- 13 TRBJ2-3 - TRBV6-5 TGTGCCAGCAGAAAGACTAGCACAGATACGCAGTATTTT CASRKTSTDTQYF
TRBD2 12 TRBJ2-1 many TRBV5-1 TGTGCCAGCAGCCTTAGCGGGGGGGAGCAGTTCTTC CASSLSGGEQFF
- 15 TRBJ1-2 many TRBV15 TGTGCCACCAGCGATCCGGACGGGGGGAACTATGGCTACACCTTC CATSDPDGGNYGYTF
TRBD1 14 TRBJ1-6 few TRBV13 TGTGCCAGCAGCTTAGGGACAGGGGAAACGCCCCTCCACTTT CASSLGTGETPLHF
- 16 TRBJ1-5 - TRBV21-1 TGTGCCAGCACCCCTCCGGGCCAGGGGACCAATCAGCCCCAGCATTTT CASTPPGQGTNQPQHF
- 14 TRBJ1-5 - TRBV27 TGTGCCAGCAGTCGGACAGACCCCAATCAGCCCCAGCATTTT CASSRTDPNQPQHF
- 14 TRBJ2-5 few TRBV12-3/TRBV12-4 TGTGCCAGCAGTTCTCCGGGGGGCGGAGAGACCCAGTACTTC CASSSPGGGETQYF
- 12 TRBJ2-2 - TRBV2 TGTGCCAGCACTGGGGGTCCCGGGGAGCTGTTTTTT CASTGGPGELFF
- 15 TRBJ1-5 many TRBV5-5 TGTGCCAGCAGCTCCCAAGGGGTGGGCAATCAGCCCCAGCATTTT CASSSQGVGNQPQHF
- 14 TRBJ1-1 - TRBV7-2 TGTGCCAGCAGCTTAGTCCTGGCGAACACTGAAGCTTTCTTT CASSLVLANTEAFF
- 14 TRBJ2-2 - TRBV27 TGTGCCAGCACCTTACTGGGGGTCGGCGGGGAGCTGTTTTTT CASTLLGVGGELFF
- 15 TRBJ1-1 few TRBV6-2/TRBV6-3 TGTGCCAGCAGTTACCAGGGGATGGGGAACACTGAAGCTTTCTTT CASSYQGMGNTEAFF
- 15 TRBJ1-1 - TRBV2 TGTGCCAGCAGTGATTACGACAGTATGAACACTGAAGCTTTCTTT CASSDYDSMNTEAFF
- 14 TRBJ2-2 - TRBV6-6 TGTGCCAGCAGTTACGATCCGGGCACCGGGGAGCTGTTTTTT CASSYDPGTGELFF
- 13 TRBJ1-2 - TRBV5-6 TGTGCCAGCAGCTTGGTGGGGTACTATGGCTACACCTTC CASSLVGYYGYTF
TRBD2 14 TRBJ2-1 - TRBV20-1 TGCAGTGCTTTGGGACTAGCGGGGTTTAATGAGCAGTTCTTC CSALGLAGFNEQFF
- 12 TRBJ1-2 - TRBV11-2 TGTGCCAGCACACCCGGGACGCGTGGCTACACCTTC CASTPGTRGYTF
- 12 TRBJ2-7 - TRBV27 TGTGCCAGCAGGGGGGTAATCTACGAGCAGTACTTC CASRGVIYEQYF
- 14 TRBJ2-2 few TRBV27 TGTGCCAGCAGTTTATATTCTGTGACCGGGGAGCTGTTTTTT CASSLYSVTGELFF
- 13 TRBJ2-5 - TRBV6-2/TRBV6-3 TGTGCCAGCACCATGGGCCGATTGGAGACCCAGTACTTC CASTMGRLETQYF